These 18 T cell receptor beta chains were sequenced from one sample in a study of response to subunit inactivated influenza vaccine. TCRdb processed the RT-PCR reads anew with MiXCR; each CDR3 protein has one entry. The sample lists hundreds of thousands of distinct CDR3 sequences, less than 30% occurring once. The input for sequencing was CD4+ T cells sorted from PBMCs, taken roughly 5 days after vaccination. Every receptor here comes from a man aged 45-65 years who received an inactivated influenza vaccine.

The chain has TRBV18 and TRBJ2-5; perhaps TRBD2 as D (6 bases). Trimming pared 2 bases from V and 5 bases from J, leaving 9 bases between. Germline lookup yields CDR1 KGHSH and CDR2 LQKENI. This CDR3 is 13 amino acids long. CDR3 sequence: CASSPWEAETQYF. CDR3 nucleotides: TGTGCCAGCTCACCATGGGAGGCGGAGACCCAGTACTTC.

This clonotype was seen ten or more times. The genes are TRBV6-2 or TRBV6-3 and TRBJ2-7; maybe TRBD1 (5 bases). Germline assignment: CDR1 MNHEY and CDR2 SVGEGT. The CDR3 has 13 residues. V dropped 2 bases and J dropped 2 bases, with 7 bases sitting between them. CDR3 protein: CASSYRGTYEQYF. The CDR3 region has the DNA TGTGCCAGCAGTTACAGGGGAACCTACGAGCAGTACTTC.

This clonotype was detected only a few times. As DNA, the CDR3 is TGCAGTGCTAGAAGTCGGGACAAGAACGAGCAGTACTTC. Encoded protein: CSARSRDKNEQYF. The genes are TRBV20-1 and TRBJ2-7; D might be TRBD1 (6 bases). The length of the CDR3 is 13 residues. The germline V and J ends were trimmed by 2 bases and 5 bases, with 13 bases remaining between them. CDR1 is DFQATT, CDR2 SNEGSKA, per germline (reference sequence).

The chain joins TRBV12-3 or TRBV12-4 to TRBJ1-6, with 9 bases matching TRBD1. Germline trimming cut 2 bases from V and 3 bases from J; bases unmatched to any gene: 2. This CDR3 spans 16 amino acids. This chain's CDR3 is CASSLRTGVYNSPLHF. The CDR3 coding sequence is TGTGCCAGCAGTTTAAGGACAGGGGTCTATAATTCACCCCTCCACTTT.

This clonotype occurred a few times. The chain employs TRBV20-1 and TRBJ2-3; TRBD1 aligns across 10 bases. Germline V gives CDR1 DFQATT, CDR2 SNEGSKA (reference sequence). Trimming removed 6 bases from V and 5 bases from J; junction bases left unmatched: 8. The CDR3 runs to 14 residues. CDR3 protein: CSARTGGRQDTQYF. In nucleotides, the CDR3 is TGCAGTGCCCGGACAGGGGGACGTCAAGATACGCAGTATTTT.

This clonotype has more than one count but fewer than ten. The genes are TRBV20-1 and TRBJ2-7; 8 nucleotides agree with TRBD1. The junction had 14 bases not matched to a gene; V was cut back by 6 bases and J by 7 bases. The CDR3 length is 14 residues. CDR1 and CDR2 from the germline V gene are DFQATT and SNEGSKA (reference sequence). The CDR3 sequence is CSALPWTGLREQYF. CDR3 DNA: TGCAGTGCCCTACCCTGGACAGGGTTACGGGAGCAGTACTTC.

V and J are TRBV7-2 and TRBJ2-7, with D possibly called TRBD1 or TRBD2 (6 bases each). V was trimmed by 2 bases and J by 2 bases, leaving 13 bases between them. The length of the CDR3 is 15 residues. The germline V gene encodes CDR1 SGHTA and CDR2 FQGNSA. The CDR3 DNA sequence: TGTGCCAGCAGCTTAACCGGGGGCTATGCCTACGAGCAGTACTTC. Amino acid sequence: CASSLTGGYAYEQYF.

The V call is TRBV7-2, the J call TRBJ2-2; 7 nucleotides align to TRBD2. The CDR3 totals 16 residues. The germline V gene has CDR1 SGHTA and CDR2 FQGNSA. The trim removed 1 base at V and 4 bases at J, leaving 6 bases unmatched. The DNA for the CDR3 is TGTGCCAGCAGCTTAGATTATTGGGGGGGCACCGGGGAGCTGTTTTTT. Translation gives CASSLDYWGGTGELFF.

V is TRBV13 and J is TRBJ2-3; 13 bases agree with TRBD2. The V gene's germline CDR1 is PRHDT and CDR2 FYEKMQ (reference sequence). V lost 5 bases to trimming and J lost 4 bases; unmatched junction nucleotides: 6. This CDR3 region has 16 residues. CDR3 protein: CASSARLAGGPDTQYF. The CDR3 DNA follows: TGTGCCAGCAGCGCCCGACTAGCGGGAGGCCCAGATACGCAGTATTTT.

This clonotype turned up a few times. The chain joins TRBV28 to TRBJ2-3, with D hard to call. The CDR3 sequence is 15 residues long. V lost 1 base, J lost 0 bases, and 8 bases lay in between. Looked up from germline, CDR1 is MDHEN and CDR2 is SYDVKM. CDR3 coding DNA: TGTGCCAGCAGTTTATTGCCAGTAAGCACAGATACGCAGTATTTT. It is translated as CASSLLPVSTDTQYF.

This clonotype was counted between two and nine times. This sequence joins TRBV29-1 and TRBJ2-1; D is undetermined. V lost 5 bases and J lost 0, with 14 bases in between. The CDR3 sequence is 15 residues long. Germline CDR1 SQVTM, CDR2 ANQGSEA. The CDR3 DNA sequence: TGCAGCGTTAAAAAGCCGGTAAGCTCCTACAATGAGCAGTTCTTC. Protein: CSVKKPVSSYNEQFF.

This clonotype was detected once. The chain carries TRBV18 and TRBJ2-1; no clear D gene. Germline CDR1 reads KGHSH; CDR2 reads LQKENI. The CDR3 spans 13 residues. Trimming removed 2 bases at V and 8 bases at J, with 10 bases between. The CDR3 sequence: CASSPGVVDEQFF. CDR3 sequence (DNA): TGTGCCAGCTCACCAGGGGTGGTCGATGAGCAGTTCTTC.

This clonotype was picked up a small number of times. This CDR3 reads CASSVLSGGQDTEAFF. In DNA, the CDR3 is TGTGCCAGCTCAGTCTTGTCCGGGGGGCAGGACACTGAAGCTTTCTTT. J is TRBJ1-1 and V is TRBV18; perhaps TRBD1 as D (6 bases). The germline V gene encodes CDR1 KGHSH and CDR2 LQKENI. V lost 5 bases and J 3 bases, leaving 19 bases between the germline ends. The CDR3 extends over 16 amino acids. Looking up the rest from reference TRBV18 and TRBJ1-1 gives the full variable domain: NAGVMQNPRHLVRRRGQEARLRCSPMKGHSHVYWYRQLPEEGLKFMVYLQKENIIDESGMPKERFSAEFPKEGPSILRIQQVVRGDSAAYFCASSVLSGGQDTEAFFGQGTRLTVV.

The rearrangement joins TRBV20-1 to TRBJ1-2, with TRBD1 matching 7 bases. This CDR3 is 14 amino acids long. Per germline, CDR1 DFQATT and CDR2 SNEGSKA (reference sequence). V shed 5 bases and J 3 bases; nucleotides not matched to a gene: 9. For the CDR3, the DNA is TGCAGTGCTCTAGGGACAGCTCTAGACTATGGCTACACCTTC. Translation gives CSALGTALDYGYTF.

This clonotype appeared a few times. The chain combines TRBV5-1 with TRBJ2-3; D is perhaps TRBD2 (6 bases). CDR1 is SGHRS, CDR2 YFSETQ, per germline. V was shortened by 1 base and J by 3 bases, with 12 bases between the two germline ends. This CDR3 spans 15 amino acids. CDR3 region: CASSLRRGNTDTQYF. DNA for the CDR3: TGCGCCAGCAGCTTGCGGCGGGGAAATACAGATACGCAGTATTTT.

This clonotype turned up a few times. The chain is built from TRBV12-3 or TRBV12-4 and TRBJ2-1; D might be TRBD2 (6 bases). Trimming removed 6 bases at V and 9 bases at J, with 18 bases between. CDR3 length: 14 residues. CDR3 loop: CASRPSAPGGEQFF. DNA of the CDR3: TGTGCCAGCAGACCTAGCGCCCCCGGGGGTGAGCAGTTCTTC.

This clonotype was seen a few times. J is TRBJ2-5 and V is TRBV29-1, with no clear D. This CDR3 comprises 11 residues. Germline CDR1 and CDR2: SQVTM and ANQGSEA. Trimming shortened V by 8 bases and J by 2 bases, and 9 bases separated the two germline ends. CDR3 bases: TGCAGCTCATATTTGCAAGAGACCCAGTACTTC. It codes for CSSYLQETQYF.

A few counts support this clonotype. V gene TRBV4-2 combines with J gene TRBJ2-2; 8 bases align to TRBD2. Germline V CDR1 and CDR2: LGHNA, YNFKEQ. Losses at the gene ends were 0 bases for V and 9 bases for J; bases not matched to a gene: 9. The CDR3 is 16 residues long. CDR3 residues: CASSQEVGASGRELFF. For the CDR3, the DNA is TGTGCCAGCAGCCAAGAGGTGGGGGCTAGCGGGCGGGAGCTGTTTTTT.